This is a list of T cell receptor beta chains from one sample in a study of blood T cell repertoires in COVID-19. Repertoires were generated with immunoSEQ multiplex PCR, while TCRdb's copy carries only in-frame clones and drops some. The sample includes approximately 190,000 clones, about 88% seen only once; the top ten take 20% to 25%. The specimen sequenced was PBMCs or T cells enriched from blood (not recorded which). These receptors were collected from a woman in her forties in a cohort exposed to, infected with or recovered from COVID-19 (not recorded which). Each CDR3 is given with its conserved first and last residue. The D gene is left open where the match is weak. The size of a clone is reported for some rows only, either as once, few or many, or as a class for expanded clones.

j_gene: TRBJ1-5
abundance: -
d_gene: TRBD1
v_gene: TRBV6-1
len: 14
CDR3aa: CASSERGGDQPQHF
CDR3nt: TGTGCCAGCAGTGAACGAGGGGGCGATCAGCCCCAGCATTTT

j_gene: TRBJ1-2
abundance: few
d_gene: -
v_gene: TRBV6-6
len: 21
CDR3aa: CASSPGSERLGRGLIENGYTF
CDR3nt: TGTGCCAGCAGTCCCGGGTCAGAGAGGTTAGGGAGGGGCTTAATTGAAAATGGCTACACCTTC

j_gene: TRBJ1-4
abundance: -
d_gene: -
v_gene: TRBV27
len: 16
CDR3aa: CASSLSRLATNEKLFF
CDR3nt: TGTGCCAGCAGTTTATCCCGACTAGCAACTAATGAAAAACTGTTTTTT

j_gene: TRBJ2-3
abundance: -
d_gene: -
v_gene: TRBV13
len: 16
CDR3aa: CASSATGLRYTDTQYF
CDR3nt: TGTGCCAGCAGCGCAACGGGGTTACGCTACACAGATACGCAGTATTTT

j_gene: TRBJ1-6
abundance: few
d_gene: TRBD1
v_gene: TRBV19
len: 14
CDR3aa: CASSERQGHSPLHF
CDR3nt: TGTGCCAGTAGCGAGAGACAGGGACATTCACCCCTCCACTTT

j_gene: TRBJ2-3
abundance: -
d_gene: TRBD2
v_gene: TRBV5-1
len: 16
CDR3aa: CASSLVLAGGPDTQYF
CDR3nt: TGCGCCAGCAGCTTGGTACTAGCGGGGGGCCCAGATACGCAGTATTTT

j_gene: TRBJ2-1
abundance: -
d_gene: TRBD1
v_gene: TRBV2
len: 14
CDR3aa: CASRGQGGFIEQFF
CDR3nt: TGTGCCAGCCGTGGACAGGGTGGGTTTATCGAGCAGTTCTTC

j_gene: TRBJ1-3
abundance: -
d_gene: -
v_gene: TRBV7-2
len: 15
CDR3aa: CASSLAPGSGNTIYF
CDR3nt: TGTGCCAGCAGCTTAGCTCCGGGCTCTGGAAACACCATATATTTT

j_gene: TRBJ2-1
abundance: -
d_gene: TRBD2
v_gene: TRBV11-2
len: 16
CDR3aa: CASSFPGGTRLHEQFF
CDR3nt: TGTGCCAGCAGCTTCCCGGGAGGGACTAGACTACATGAGCAGTTCTTC

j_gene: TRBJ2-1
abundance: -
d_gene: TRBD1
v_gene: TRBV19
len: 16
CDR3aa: CASQVRAQGDYNEQFF
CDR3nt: TGTGCCAGTCAGGTTAGGGCACAGGGGGATTACAATGAGCAGTTCTTC

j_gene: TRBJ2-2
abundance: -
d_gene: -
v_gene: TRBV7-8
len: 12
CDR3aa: CASSFLTGELFF
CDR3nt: TGTGCCAGCAGCTTTTTAACCGGGGAGCTGTTTTTT

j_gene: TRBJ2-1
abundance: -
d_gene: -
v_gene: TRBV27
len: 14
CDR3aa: CASSLAGIDNEQFF
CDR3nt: TGTGCCAGCAGTTTAGCGGGAATTGACAATGAGCAGTTCTTC

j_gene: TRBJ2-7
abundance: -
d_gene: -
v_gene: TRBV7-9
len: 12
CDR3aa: CASSSGWDEQYF
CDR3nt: TGTGCCAGCAGCTCGGGGTGGGACGAGCAGTACTTC

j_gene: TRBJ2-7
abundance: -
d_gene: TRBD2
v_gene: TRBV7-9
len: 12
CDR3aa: CASRAPGGEQYF
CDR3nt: TGTGCCAGCAGGGCGCCGGGGGGCGAGCAGTACTTC

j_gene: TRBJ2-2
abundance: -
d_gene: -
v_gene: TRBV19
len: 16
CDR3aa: CASSTNRDWNTGELFF
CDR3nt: TGTGCCAGTAGTACGAACCGGGACTGGAACACCGGGGAGCTGTTTTTT

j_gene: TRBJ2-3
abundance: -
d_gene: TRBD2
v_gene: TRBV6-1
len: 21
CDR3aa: CASSEAGLASYPALSTDTQYF
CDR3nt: TGTGCCAGCAGTGAAGCGGGACTAGCTAGCTACCCCGCACTTAGCACAGATACGCAGTATTTT

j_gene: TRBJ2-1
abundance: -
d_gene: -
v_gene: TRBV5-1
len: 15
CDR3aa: CASSLSQGTYNEQFF
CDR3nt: TGCGCCAGCAGCTTGTCTCAGGGAACCTACAATGAGCAGTTCTTC

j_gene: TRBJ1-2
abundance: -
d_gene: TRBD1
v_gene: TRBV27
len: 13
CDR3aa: CASSNSGGYGYTF
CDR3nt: TGTGCCAGCAGTAATTCAGGGGGCTATGGCTACACCTTC

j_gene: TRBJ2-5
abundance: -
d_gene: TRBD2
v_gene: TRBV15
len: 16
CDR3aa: CATSRDGGVTVGTQYF
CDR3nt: TGTGCCACCAGCAGAGATGGGGGGGTTACAGTGGGGACCCAGTACTTC

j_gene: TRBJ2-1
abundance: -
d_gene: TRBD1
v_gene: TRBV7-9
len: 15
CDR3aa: CASVHQDRRNNEQFF
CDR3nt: TGTGCCAGCGTGCACCAGGACAGGAGAAACAATGAGCAGTTCTTC

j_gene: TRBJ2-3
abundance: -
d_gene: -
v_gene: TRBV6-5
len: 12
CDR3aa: CASSNPRGTQYF
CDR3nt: TGTGCCAGCAGTAACCCACGGGGTACGCAGTATTTT

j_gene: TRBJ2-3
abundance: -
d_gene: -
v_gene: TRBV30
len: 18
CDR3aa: CAWSLAAFSLRSTDTQYF
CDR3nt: TGTGCCTGGAGTTTAGCGGCCTTTTCGTTGAGGAGTACAGATACGCAGTATTTT

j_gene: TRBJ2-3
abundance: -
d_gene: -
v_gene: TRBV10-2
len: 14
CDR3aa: CASRRLLEADTQYF
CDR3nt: TGCGCCAGCAGAAGACTCTTAGAGGCAGATACGCAGTATTTT

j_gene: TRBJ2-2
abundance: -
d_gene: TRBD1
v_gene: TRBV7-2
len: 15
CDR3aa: CASSYLTGGTGELFF
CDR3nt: TGTGCCAGCAGCTACTTGACAGGGGGCACCGGGGAGCTGTTTTTT

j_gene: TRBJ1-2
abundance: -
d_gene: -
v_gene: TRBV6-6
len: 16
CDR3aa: CASSPLTGGSNYGYTF
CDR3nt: TGTGCCAGCAGCCCACTTACCGGAGGGTCGAACTATGGCTACACCTTC

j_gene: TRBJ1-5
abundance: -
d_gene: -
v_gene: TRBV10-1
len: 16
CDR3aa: CASRKGQIHSNQPQHF
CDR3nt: TGCGCCAGCAGGAAAGGACAGATTCATAGCAATCAGCCCCAGCATTTT

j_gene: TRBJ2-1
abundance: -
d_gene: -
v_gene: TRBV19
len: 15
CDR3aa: CASSIARGSYNEQFF
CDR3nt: TGTGCCAGTAGTATAGCGAGGGGGTCCTACAATGAGCAGTTCTTC